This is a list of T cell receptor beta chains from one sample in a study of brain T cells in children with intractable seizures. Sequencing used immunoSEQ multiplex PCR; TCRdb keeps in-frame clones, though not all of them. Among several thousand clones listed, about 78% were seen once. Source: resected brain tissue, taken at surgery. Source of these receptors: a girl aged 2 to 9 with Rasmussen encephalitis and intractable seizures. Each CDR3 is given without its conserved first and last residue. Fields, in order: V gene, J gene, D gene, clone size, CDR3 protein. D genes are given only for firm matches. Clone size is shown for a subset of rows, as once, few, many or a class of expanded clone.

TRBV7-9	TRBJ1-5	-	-	ASSRIGGNQPQH
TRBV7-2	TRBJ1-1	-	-	ASRRGVGGYRRNTEAF
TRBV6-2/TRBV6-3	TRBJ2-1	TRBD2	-	ASSYSSSGPFMTHEQF
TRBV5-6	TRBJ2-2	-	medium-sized	ASSLPVGELF
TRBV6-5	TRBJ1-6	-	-	ASKGNSPLH
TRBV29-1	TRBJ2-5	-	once	SGGRAQETQY
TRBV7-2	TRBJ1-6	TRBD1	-	ASSSTGDNSPLH
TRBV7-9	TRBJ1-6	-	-	ASSLENSPLH
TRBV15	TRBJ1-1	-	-	ATSRVLRGTEAF
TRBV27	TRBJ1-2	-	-	ASSLGGGAYGYT
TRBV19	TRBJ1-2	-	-	ASSPETYGYT
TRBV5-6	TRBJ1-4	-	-	ASSLTGRGEKLF
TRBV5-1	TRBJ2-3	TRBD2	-	ASRSLLAGGGDTQY
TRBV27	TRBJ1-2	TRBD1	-	ASNPTGSNYGYT
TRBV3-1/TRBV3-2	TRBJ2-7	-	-	ASSQEGGAVGEQY
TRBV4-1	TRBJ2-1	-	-	ASSQATLTNEQF
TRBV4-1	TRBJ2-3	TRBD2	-	ASSLGLAEGDTQY
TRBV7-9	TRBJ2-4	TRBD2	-	ASSPSGGGRDIQY
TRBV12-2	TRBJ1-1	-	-	ASRWDKDEAF
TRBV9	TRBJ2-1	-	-	ASSSPDVLRGSYNEQF
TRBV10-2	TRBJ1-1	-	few	ASSESGEDSEAF
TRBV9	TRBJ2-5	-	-	ASSENNRWATQY
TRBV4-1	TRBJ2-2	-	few	ASSQRQGNTGELF
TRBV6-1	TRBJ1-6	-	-	ASSEALLGGSYNSPLH
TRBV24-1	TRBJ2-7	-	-	ATSGYEQY
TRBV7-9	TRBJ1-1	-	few	ASRDRYTEAF
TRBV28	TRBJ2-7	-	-	ASEWAGS
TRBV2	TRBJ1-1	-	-	AGVRGARGNTEAF
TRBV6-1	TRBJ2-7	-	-	ASSEDYRHQGNEQY
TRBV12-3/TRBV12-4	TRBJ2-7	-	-	ASSFTVYEQY
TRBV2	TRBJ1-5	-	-	ASSGSPGHLRN
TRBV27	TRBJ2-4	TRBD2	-	ASSLSGGRNIQY
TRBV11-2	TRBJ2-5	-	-	ASSLGQSLETQY
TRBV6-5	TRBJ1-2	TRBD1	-	ASSWDRGGGYT
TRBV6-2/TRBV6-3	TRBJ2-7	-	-	ASSPSYEQY
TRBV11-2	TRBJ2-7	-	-	ASSFRQGSYEQY
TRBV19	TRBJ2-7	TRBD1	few	ASSKGTGLAYEQY
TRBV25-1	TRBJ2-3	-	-	ASSELQRTDTQY
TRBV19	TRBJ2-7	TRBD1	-	ASSMWQGARGEQY
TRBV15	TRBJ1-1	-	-	ATSREVGAGAEAF
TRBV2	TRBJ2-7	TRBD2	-	ASSGEGVAYEQY
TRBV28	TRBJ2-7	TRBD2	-	ASSFLAGGIGEQY
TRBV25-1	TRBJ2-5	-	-	ASSALGETQY
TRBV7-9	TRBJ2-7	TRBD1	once	ASSLETGVYEQY
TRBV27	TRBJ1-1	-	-	ASSFASDMNTEAF
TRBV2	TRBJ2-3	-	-	ASWRRSTDTQY
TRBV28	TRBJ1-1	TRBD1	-	ASSTQDRETF
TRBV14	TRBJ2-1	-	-	ASSPIGDWSGDEQF
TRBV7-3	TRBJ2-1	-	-	ASSLSGSYGEQF
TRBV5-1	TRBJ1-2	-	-	ASSLDWNYGYT
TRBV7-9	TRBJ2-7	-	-	ASSDRQLYEQY
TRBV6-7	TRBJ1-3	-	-	ASSYSSLTGNTIY
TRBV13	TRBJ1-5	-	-	ASSQGMEDQPQH
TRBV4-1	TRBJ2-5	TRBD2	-	ASSQVGTIQETQY
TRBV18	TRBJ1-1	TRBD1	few	ASSPPPTGAYTEAF
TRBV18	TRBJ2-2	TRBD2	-	ASSPRVAGGVGELF
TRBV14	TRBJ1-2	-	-	ASSQLLNYGYT